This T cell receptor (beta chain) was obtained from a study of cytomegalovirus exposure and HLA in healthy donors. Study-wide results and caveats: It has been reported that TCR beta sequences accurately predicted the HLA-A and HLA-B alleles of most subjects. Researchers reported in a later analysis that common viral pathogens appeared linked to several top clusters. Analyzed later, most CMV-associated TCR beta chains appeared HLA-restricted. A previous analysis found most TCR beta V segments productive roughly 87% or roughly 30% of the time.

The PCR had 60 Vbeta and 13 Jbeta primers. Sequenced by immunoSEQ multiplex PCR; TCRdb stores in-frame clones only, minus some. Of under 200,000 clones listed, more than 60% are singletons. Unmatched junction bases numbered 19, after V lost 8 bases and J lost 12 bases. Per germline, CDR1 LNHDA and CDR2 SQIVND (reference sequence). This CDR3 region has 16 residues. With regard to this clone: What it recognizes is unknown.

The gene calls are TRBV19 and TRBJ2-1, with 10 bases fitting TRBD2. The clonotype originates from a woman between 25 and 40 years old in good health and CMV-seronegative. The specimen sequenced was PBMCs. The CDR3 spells CASSSLAGPTTGGQFF. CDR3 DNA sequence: TGTGCCAGTTCATCACTAGCGGGACCCACCACCGGGGGGCAGTTCTTC. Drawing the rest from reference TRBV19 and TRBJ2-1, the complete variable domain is DGGITQSPKYLFRKEGQNVTLSCEQNLNHDAMYWYRQDPGQGLRLIYYSQIVNDFQKGDIAEGYSVSREKKESFPLTVTSAQKNPTAFYLCASSSLAGPTTGGQFFGPGTRLTVL.